This T cell receptor beta chain appears in the sequencing data of a study of T cell repertoires in cytomegalovirus infection. Trimming took 4 bases from V and 5 from J, leaving 14 bases between them. This CDR3 comprises 15 residues. Germline V lookup: CDR1 MNHNY, CDR2 SVGAGI (reference sequence). TCRdb itself ran the reads through MiXCR, one entry per CDR3 protein. The sample has around 100,000 distinct CDR3 sequences, roughly 9.1% seen once. General study points: Cumulative public TCR beta family frequency identified carriers of CMV plus the relevant HLA.

This clonotype was seen ten or more times. Antigen: not known. Specimen: PBMCs, sequenced either directly or after in vitro stimulation (not recorded which). This sequence originates from a human donor in good health (CMV status not recorded). Some clones in this sample may be carry-over from other donors' samples. The chain has TRBV6-6 and TRBJ2-2; weak D call: TRBD2 (5 bases). The chain's CDR3 is CASSSSEVATGELFF. The DNA of the CDR3 is TGTGCCAGCAGTTCGTCGGAGGTTGCAACCGGGGAGCTGTTTTTT.